A selection of T cell receptor beta chains follows, all from one sample in a study of spatial heterogeneity in lung cancer. TCRdb recomputed calls from the 5' RACE reads with MiXCR, one row per CDR3 protein. Altogether around 2,900 distinct CDR3 sequences are present, approximately 15% being singletons, with the ten largest covering about 88%. Sequenced material: PBMCs, taken at surgery. All receptors derive from a female donor with early-stage non-small cell lung cancer. Both conserved end residues are part of each CDR3. Fields, in order: clone size, V gene, J gene, CDR3 protein. Size values are once, few and many counts, or a class for expanded clones, and some rows have none.

clone size: many
V gene: TRBV4-1
J gene: TRBJ2-5
CDR3 protein: CASSHRPLRGLAGRETQYF

clone size: few
V gene: TRBV29-1
J gene: TRBJ1-2
CDR3 protein: CSVAQGSGYTF

clone size: many
V gene: TRBV5-1
J gene: TRBJ2-7
CDR3 protein: CASSLDAQGGEQYF

clone size: many
V gene: TRBV7-3
J gene: TRBJ2-1
CDR3 protein: CASSLWGGGNEQFF

clone size: medium-sized
V gene: TRBV20-1
J gene: TRBJ2-7
CDR3 protein: CSAGDRPYEQYF

clone size: medium-sized
V gene: TRBV30
J gene: TRBJ2-7
CDR3 protein: CAWSNRDYYEQYF

clone size: -
V gene: TRBV5-1
J gene: TRBJ1-1
CDR3 protein: CASSSRWAGALRTEAFF

clone size: -
V gene: TRBV10-3
J gene: TRBJ1-5
CDR3 protein: CAIKTDNQPQHF

clone size: many
V gene: TRBV10-3
J gene: TRBJ1-2
CDR3 protein: CAIGGDGYTF

clone size: -
V gene: TRBV4-2
J gene: TRBJ2-3
CDR3 protein: CASSQDTSGMLDF

clone size: many
V gene: TRBV10-3
J gene: TRBJ1-1
CDR3 protein: CAISDTWAEAFF

clone size: many
V gene: TRBV18
J gene: TRBJ2-1
CDR3 protein: CASSPGGGGVYNEQFF

clone size: many
V gene: TRBV6-1
J gene: TRBJ2-3
CDR3 protein: CASKGGRGDTQYF

clone size: once
V gene: TRBV14
J gene: TRBJ2-5
CDR3 protein: CASSQPPFITGDLETQYF

clone size: many
V gene: TRBV7-3
J gene: TRBJ1-1
CDR3 protein: CASSSRGSGTEAFF

clone size: medium-sized
V gene: TRBV7-2
J gene: TRBJ2-2
CDR3 protein: CASSLDRVAGELFF

clone size: many
V gene: TRBV24-1
J gene: TRBJ2-1
CDR3 protein: CATKGQEREGVGEQFF

clone size: many
V gene: TRBV28
J gene: TRBJ2-7
CDR3 protein: CASSRPGTGRERYF

clone size: -
V gene: TRBV28
J gene: TRBJ1-3
CDR3 protein: CASLGPRSGNTIYF

clone size: many
V gene: TRBV5-8
J gene: TRBJ1-1
CDR3 protein: CASSRRVQGRSTEAFF

clone size: -
V gene: TRBV27
J gene: TRBJ2-1
CDR3 protein: CASSSLAGDNEQFF

clone size: many
V gene: TRBV7-8
J gene: TRBJ2-3
CDR3 protein: CASTLLGGPTTDTQYF

clone size: many
V gene: TRBV27
J gene: TRBJ2-7
CDR3 protein: CASSHASTSGSEQYF

clone size: many
V gene: TRBV7-8
J gene: TRBJ2-7
CDR3 protein: CASSLGVGSTYEQYF

clone size: -
V gene: TRBV30
J gene: TRBJ1-2
CDR3 protein: CAWTQLGQGSGYTF

clone size: many
V gene: TRBV29-1
J gene: TRBJ2-3
CDR3 protein: CTANRPDADTQYF

clone size: -
V gene: TRBV18
J gene: TRBJ1-5
CDR3 protein: CASSPYRGNNQPQHF

clone size: few
V gene: TRBV7-9
J gene: TRBJ2-7
CDR3 protein: CASSPGTGSYEQYF

clone size: many
V gene: TRBV13
J gene: TRBJ1-1
CDR3 protein: CASSLGIGGEAFF

clone size: many
V gene: TRBV14
J gene: TRBJ2-3
CDR3 protein: CASSQVGNPTDTQYF

clone size: many
V gene: TRBV19
J gene: TRBJ2-7
CDR3 protein: CASSSLRDAYEQYF